What follows describes a single TCR beta chain. Its antigen is undetermined. The data belong to a study of shared clonotypes between healthy human individuals. Overall study findings and caveats: Clonotype sharing among the donors was expected to vary with sequencing depth.

The assay was run at deep level. Some clones are missing from TCRdb's copy, which holds only in-frame ones; the method was immunoSEQ multiplex PCR. The sample holds 2 million to 3 million clones, more than 85% seen once. The receptor was derived from a young man in good health. Some clones in this sample may be carry-over from other donors' samples. The sample consisted of naive CD4+ T cells from PBMCs. Subset specified: CD45RA+ positively selected.

The CDR3 DNA reads TGTGCCACGTCCCCTCTCAGCGTAGTCTATGGCTACACCTTC. It codes for CATSPLSVVYGYTF. J is TRBJ1-2 and V is TRBV28; D unclear. CDR3 size: 14 residues. Germline V gives CDR1 MDHEN, CDR2 SYDVKM. V dropped 10 bases and J dropped 4 bases, with 19 bases sitting between them.